One sample yielded the 6 T cell receptor beta chains listed below, sequenced in a study of blood T cells in healthy people across ages. It was with a sample-barcoded 5' primer and a J-beta primer mix that a second PCR of roughly 6 to 12 cycles was run. TCRdb independently ran MiXCR on the 5' RACE reads; one entry per CDR3 protein. The sample carries about 760,000 distinct CDR3 sequences, 20% to 30% recorded once. The same data also contributed to another study, on T cells of mothers and their children.

The specimen was blood. The source of these receptors is a boy between 10 and 17 years old in good health.

This clonotype was detected only once. The chain combines TRBV3-1 with TRBJ2-7; 7 bases map to TRBD1. This CDR3 has 13 amino acids. Trimming removed 7 bases from V and 4 bases from J; junction bases left unmatched: 7. CDR1 is LGHDT, CDR2 YNNKEL, per germline (reference sequence). The CDR3 protein is CASMEGGGYEQYF. The CDR3 coding sequence is TGTGCCAGCATGGAAGGGGGCGGGTACGAGCAGTACTTC.

This clonotype was detected a few times. V is TRBV12-3 or TRBV12-4 and J is TRBJ1-5; D is uncertain. Trimming stripped 2 bases from V and 8 bases from J, with 7 bases between. This CDR3 region has 12 residues. CDR3 DNA sequence: TGTGCCAGCAGTTTATGGCATGAGCCCCAGCATTTT. Its protein is CASSLWHEPQHF.

Comments on this clonotype: The junction departs from the called germline gene at one end, perhaps through a read error. V is TRBV11-2 and J is TRBJ1-6; 8 nucleotides match TRBD1. The CDR3 totals 16 residues. Germline CDR1 is SGHAT and CDR2 is FQNNGV. The CDR3 region is CASGLEGQVYNSPLHF. For the CDR3, the DNA is TGTGCCAGCGGCTTAGAGGGACAGGTCTATAATTCACCCCTCCACTTT.

This clonotype has a handful of counts. V and J are TRBV20-1 and TRBJ2-5; 7 positions match TRBD2. Per the germline V gene, CDR1 is DFQATT and CDR2 is SNEGSKA (reference sequence). The CDR3 totals 13 residues. Trimming removed 3 bases from V and 0 bases from J; junction bases left unmatched: 1. CDR3 loop: CSARGGYQETQYF. The CDR3 region has the DNA TGCAGTGCTAGGGGGGGGTACCAAGAGACCCAGTACTTC.

The table lists this clonotype with a few counts. The J gene is TRBJ1-2, the V gene TRBV7-9, with 7 bases that match TRBD1. The CDR3 length is 15 residues. V shed 5 bases and J 3 bases; nucleotides not matched to a gene: 9. Per germline, CDR1 SEHNR and CDR2 FQNEAQ (reference sequence). CDR3 nucleotides: TGTGCCAGCAGCGCCGGGGACAGCCTATACTATGGCTACACCTTC. This translates into CASSAGDSLYYGYTF.

This clonotype was detected once. J is TRBJ2-1 and V is TRBV6-5; a possible D gene is TRBD2 (6 bases). The V end was cut by 2 bases, the J end by 3 bases, with 17 bases between. CDR3 length equals 17 residues. From germline, CDR1 is MNHEY and CDR2 SVGAGI. The chain's CDR3 is CASSYGAVVSGYNEQFF. The DNA for the CDR3 is TGTGCCAGCAGTTACGGGGCCGTGGTTAGCGGCTACAATGAGCAGTTCTTC.